This TCR beta chain was sequenced in a study of T-cell reconstitution after alpha-beta-depleted transplantation in children. A library of TCRbeta sequences, prepared with unique molecular identifiers, was generated. Each CDR3 protein is one row after TCRdb ran MiXCR on the PCR reads. Here the sample spans about 250,000 distinct CDR3 sequences, under 30% being singletons. The study's findings and limits: When one year had passed after transplant, most T-cell counts and diversity came from newly produced T cells.

The CDR3 has 14 amino acids. Germline-derived CDR1 and CDR2 are MNHEY and SVGEGT. Unmatched junction bases numbered 9, after V lost 8 bases and J lost 10 bases. The sample holds many counts of this clonotype. The antigen is not known. Source: PBMCs, mostly from graft donor cells, taken 360 days after TCRalphabeta/CD19-depleted stem cell transplant. This sequence originates from a female patient aged 2-9 years who had a stem cell transplant for congenital amegakaryocytic thrombocytopenia, so the T cells may come from the graft donor. The V call is TRBV6-2 or TRBV6-3, the J call TRBJ2-1; TRBD2 aligns across 12 bases. CDR3 residues: CASSPSGGAWEQFF. The CDR3 DNA reads as TGTGCCAGCTCACCTAGCGGGGGGGCTTGGGAGCAGTTCTTC.